This passage covers 21 T cell receptor beta chains from one sample sequenced in a study of shared clonotypes between healthy human individuals. TCRdb keeps only in-frame clones here, not all; method: immunoSEQ multiplex PCR. The sample shows 110,000 or so clones, about 70% of them seen only once. The sequenced sample was memory CD8+ T cells sorted from blood. Subset given: CD45RO+ cells pooled with CCR7-negative TemRA cells. The source is a woman aged 30 to 39 in good health.

The CDR3 is CASSEGRGSTDTQYF. The CDR3 coding sequence is TGTGCCAGCAGCGAAGGTCGGGGGAGTACAGATACGCAGTATTTT. The gene calls are TRBV4-2 and TRBJ2-3; D might be TRBD2 (6 bases). V lost 5 bases to trimming and J lost 3 bases, with 15 bases between them. CDR3 size: 15 residues. Looked up from germline, CDR1 is LGHNA and CDR2 is YNFKEQ.

The rearrangement links TRBV10-3 to TRBJ1-3, with 9 bases that match TRBD1. Germline CDR1 is ENHRY and CDR2 is SYGVKD. CDR3 length: 16 residues. V shed 0 bases, J shed 2 bases, and the junction held 2 bases outside the gene matches. The CDR3 here is CAISESDRGTGNTIYF. The CDR3 DNA sequence: TGTGCCATCAGTGAGTCGGACAGGGGAACTGGAAACACCATATATTTT.

This clone has just a few counts. This sequence joins TRBV6-4 and TRBJ2-2; no reliable D call. In germline, CDR1 is MRHNA, CDR2 SNTAGT. The CDR3 spans 13 residues. V lost 0 bases and J lost 6, with 5 bases in between. The CDR3 sequence is CASSDSSSGELFF. In nucleotides, the CDR3 is TGTGCCAGCAGTGACTCCTCTTCCGGGGAGCTGTTTTTT.

The chain carries TRBV15 and TRBJ1-2; D is unresolved. The V gene's germline CDR1 is LNHNV and CDR2 YYDKDF (reference sequence). This CDR3 has 16 amino acids. With 0 bases removed from V and 7 bases from J, the gap between germline ends came to 18 bases. The CDR3 loop reads CATSRDWTQLEGGYTF. The CDR3 DNA is TGTGCCACCAGCAGAGATTGGACCCAGTTGGAGGGTGGCTACACCTTC.

The chain recombines TRBV5-1 with TRBJ2-7; possible D gene TRBD2, 5 bases. CDR1 is SGHRS, CDR2 YFSETQ, per germline. V lost 0 bases and J 4 bases, leaving 8 bases between the germline ends. The length of the CDR3 is 13 residues. The CDR3 protein is CASSLVTGYEQYF. In nucleotides, the CDR3 is TGCGCCAGCAGCTTGGTTACGGGATACGAGCAGTACTTC.

The gene calls are TRBV2 and TRBJ2-2, with 12 bases aligning to TRBD2. The trim removed 7 bases at V and 7 bases at J, leaving 10 bases unmatched. The CDR3 totals 16 residues. Germline CDR1 SNHLY, CDR2 FYNNEI. The CDR3 DNA sequence: TGTGCCAGCAAACCTCTAGCGGGAGGGCCTAACGGGGAGCTGTTTTTT. It yields the protein CASKPLAGGPNGELFF.

As DNA, the CDR3 is TGTGCCAGCTCAAGGGGGGATACGCAGTATTTT. Translation gives CASSRGDTQYF. V and J are TRBV18 and TRBJ2-3; D possibly corresponds to TRBD1 (6 bases). The CDR3 extends over 11 amino acids. The ends were cut back, 5 bases at V and 6 bases at J, with 6 bases in the middle. Germline-derived CDR1 and CDR2 are KGHSH and LQKENI.

The DNA of the CDR3 is TGTGCCAGCAGTGATATTTCGGAGACCCAGTACTTC. Residues: CASSDISETQYF. The chain couples TRBV25-1 to TRBJ2-5, with D unresolved. Germline V CDR1 and CDR2: MGHDK, SYGVNS. V dropped 3 bases and J dropped 5 bases, with 7 bases sitting between them. There are 12 residues in the CDR3.

The chain carries TRBV28 and TRBJ2-3, with D possibly matching TRBD2 (6 bases). Germline CDR1 and CDR2: MDHEN and SYDVKM. The V end lost 7 bases, the J end lost 5 bases, and 22 bases lay between the germline ends. The CDR3 is made up of 16 amino acids. CDR3 in amino acids: CASTGGAPGPLDTQYF. The CDR3 DNA is TGTGCCAGCACCGGCGGGGCGCCGGGACCTTTAGATACGCAGTATTTT.

In this sample, this clone turned up many times. The rearrangement uses TRBV6-1 and TRBJ2-3; the D is unclear. Trimming left V 10 bases short and J 5 bases short, with 10 bases between. This CDR3 has 11 residues. Per germline, CDR1 MNHNS and CDR2 SASEGT. The DNA for the CDR3 is TGTGCCACCCAATTACTAGATACGCAGTATTTT. As protein: CATQLLDTQYF.

The chain links TRBV6-4 to TRBJ2-7; D is unclear. V gave up 10 bases and J gave up 3 bases, with 4 bases separating them. CDR3 size: 9 residues. Germline CDR1 MRHNA, CDR2 SNTAGT. The CDR3 DNA reads as TGTGCCATTCACTACGAGCAGTACTTC. This gives the protein CAIHYEQYF.

This clone was recorded at least ten times. The chain recombines TRBV30 with TRBJ2-1, with TRBD2 identical over 14 bases. The CDR3 length is 15 residues. The germline CDR1 and CDR2 sequences are GTSNPN and SVGIG (reference sequence). With V trimmed by 2 bases and J by 9 bases, 6 bases remained unmatched. CDR3 sequence: CAWSRLAGGPSEQFF. CDR3 coding DNA: TGTGCCTGGAGTAGACTAGCGGGAGGGCCAAGTGAGCAGTTCTTC. The full variable domain, rest sourced from reference TRBV30 and TRBJ2-1, is SQTIHQWPATLVQPVGSPLSLECTVEGTSNPNLYWYRQAAGRGLQLLFYSVGIGQISSEVPQNLSASRPQDRQFILSSKKLLLSDSGFYLCAWSRLAGGPSEQFFGPGTRLTVL.

In this sample, this clone turned up many times. The rearrangement links TRBV2 to TRBJ1-2; D gene ambiguous. The CDR3 covers 13 residues. Per germline, CDR1 SNHLY and CDR2 FYNNEI. With 6 bases removed from V and 5 bases from J, the gap between germline ends came to 13 bases. CDR3 sequence reads: CASRPRGLYGYTF. The CDR3 nucleotides read TGTGCCAGCAGGCCCCGCGGCCTATATGGCTACACCTTC.

The V call is TRBV15, the J call TRBJ1-1; D unresolved. CDR3 length equals 12 residues. Looked up from germline, CDR1 is LNHNV and CDR2 is YYDKDF (reference sequence). The V end lost 1 base, the J end lost 5 bases, and 5 bases lay between the germline ends. DNA of the CDR3: TGTGCCACCAGCAGAGGAACAACTGAAGCTTTCTTT. This encodes CATSRGTTEAFF.

J is TRBJ2-1 and V is TRBV6-5; D gene uncertain. The germline V and J ends were trimmed by 4 bases and 10 bases, with 17 bases remaining between them. Germline V CDR1 and CDR2: MNHEY, SVGAGI. The CDR3 runs to 14 residues. The CDR3 coding sequence is TGTGCCAGCAGTTCCTCGGGTCCATTACTCGAGCAGTTCTTC. This encodes CASSSSGPLLEQFF.

The rearrangement joins TRBV28 to TRBJ2-5; 7 nucleotides align to TRBD2. Near its end, the DNA agrees better with TRBJ2-7, so the J call may be wrong. CDR3 length: 13 residues. Looked up from germline, CDR1 is MDHEN and CDR2 is SYDVKM. As DNA, the CDR3 is TGTGCCAGCAGACGCGGGAGAACCTACGAGCAGTACTTC. Protein product: CASRRGRTYEQYF.

V is TRBV11-2 and J is TRBJ2-7, with a tentative D call TRBD2 (5 bases). CDR1 SGHAT and CDR2 FQNNGV come from the germline V gene. The ends were cut back, 5 bases at V and 4 bases at J, with 18 bases in the middle. CDR3 length: 15 residues. Written as DNA, the CDR3 is TGTGCCAGCAGCGAGGGCGGCCACGAACCGTACGAGCAGTACTTC. It yields the protein CASSEGGHEPYEQYF. Full variable domain (outside the CDR3, taken from reference TRBV11-2 and TRBJ2-7): EAGVAQSPRYKIIEKRQSVAFWCNPISGHATLYWYQQILGQGPKLLIQFQNNGVVDDSQLPKDRFSAERLKGVDSTLKIQPAKLEDSAVYLCASSEGGHEPYEQYFGPGTRLTVT.

This clone was recorded a few times. The chain links TRBV5-4 to TRBJ1-1, with D possibly matching TRBD1 (5 bases). This CDR3 spans 13 amino acids. V was cut by 5 bases and J by 4 bases, with 12 bases left in between. CDR1 and CDR2 (germline): SGHNT, YYREEE (reference sequence). The CDR3 region has the DNA TGTGCCAGCAGGACCTTGGGGGTCACTGAAGCTTTCTTT. Protein product: CASRTLGVTEAFF.

The chain uses TRBV6-6 and TRBJ2-3; D may be TRBD2 (6 bases). This CDR3 contains 16 residues. Looked up from germline, CDR1 is MNHNY and CDR2 is SVGAGI (reference sequence). Trimming shortened V by 0 bases and J by 2 bases, and 12 bases separated the two germline ends. The CDR3, as DNA: TGTGCCAGCAGTTACTCTAGGCGGGACTTCACAGATACGCAGTATTTT. It codes for CASSYSRRDFTDTQYF.

The V and J genes are TRBV25-1 and TRBJ2-5; TRBD1 agrees at 7 bases. The junction had 19 bases not matched to a gene; V was cut back by 4 bases and J by 5 bases. Germline assignment: CDR1 MGHDK and CDR2 SYGVNS. The CDR3 loop spans 18 amino acids. This chain's CDR3 is CASSVGRGVTGLEETQYF. In nucleotides, the CDR3 is TGTGCCAGCAGTGTAGGTAGGGGTGTGACAGGGTTGGAGGAGACCCAGTACTTC. The whole variable domain, remainder taken from reference TRBV25-1 and TRBJ2-5, is EADIYQTPRYLVIGTGKKITLECSQTMGHDKMYWYQQDPGMELHLIHYSYGVNSTEKGDLSSESTVSRIRTEHFPLTLESARPSHTSQYLCASSVGRGVTGLEETQYFGPGTRLLVL.

The chain joins TRBV19 to TRBJ2-1; weak D call: TRBD2 (5 bases). Trimming took 6 bases from V and 6 from J, leaving 15 bases between them. Germline lookup yields CDR1 LNHDA and CDR2 SQIVND (reference sequence). The CDR3 is 14 residues long. CDR3 in amino acids: CASSPFTSPNEQFF. The CDR3 region has the DNA TGTGCCAGTAGCCCATTCACTAGTCCCAATGAGCAGTTCTTC.